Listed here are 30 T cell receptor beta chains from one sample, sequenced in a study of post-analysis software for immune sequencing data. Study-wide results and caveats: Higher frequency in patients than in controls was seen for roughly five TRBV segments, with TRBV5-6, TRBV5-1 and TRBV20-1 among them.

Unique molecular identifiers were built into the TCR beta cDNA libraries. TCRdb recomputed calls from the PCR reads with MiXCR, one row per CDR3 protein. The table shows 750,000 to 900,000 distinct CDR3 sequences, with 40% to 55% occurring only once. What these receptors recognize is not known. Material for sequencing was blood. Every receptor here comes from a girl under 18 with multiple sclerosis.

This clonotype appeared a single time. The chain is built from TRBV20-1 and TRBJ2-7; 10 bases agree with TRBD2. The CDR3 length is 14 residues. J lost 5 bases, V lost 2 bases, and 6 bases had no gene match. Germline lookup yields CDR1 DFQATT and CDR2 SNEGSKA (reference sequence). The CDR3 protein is CSARLAGVTNEQYF. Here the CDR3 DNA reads TGCAGTGCTAGACTAGCGGGAGTAACGAACGAGCAGTACTTC.

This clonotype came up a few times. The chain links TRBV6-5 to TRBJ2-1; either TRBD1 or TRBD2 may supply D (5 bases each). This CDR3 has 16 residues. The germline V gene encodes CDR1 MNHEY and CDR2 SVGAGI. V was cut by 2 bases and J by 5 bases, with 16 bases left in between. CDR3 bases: TGTGCCAGCAGTTACCGGGGACCTAACGCCAACAATGAGCAGTTCTTC. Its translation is CASSYRGPNANNEQFF.

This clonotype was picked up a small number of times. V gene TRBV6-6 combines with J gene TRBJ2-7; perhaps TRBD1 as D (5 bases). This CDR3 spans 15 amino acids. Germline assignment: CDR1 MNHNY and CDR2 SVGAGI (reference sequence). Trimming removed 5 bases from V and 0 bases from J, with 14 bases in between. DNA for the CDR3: TGTGCCAGCAGTCCCACTACAGGTTCCTCCTACGAGCAGTACTTC. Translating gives CASSPTTGSSYEQYF.

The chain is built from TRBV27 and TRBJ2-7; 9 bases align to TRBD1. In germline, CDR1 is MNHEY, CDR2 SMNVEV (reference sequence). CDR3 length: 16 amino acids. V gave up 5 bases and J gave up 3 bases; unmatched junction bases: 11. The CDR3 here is CASSLSRTGVVYEQYF. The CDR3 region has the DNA TGTGCCAGCAGTCTCTCCCGGACAGGGGTCGTCTACGAGCAGTACTTC.

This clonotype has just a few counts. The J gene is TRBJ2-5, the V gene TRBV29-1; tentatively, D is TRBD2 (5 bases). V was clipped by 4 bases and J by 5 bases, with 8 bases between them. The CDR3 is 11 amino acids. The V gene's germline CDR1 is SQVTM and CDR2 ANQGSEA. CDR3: CSVGERETQYF. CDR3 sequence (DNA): TGCAGCGTTGGTGAGCGGGAGACCCAGTACTTC.

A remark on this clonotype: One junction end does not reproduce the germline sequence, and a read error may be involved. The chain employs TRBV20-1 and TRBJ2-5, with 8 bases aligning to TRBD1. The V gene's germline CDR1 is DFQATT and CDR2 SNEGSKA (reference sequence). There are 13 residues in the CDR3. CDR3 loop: CNARGTGVYEQYF. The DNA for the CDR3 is TGCAATGCTAGGGGGACAGGAGTCTATGAGCAGTACTTC.

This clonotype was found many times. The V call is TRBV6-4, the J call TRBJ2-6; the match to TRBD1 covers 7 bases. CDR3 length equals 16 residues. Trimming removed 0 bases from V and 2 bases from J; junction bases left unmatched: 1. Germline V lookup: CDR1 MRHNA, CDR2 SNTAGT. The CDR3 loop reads CASSDSGGAGANVLTF. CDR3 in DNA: TGTGCCAGCAGTGACTCAGGGGGCGCTGGGGCCAACGTCCTGACTTTC.

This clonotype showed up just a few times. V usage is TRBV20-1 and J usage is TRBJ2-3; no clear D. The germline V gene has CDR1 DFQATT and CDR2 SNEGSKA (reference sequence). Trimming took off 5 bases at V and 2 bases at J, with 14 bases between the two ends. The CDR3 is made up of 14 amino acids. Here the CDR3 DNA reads TGCAGTGCTCCCAAAGGTCCCCTCACAGATACGCAGTATTTT. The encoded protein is CSAPKGPLTDTQYF.

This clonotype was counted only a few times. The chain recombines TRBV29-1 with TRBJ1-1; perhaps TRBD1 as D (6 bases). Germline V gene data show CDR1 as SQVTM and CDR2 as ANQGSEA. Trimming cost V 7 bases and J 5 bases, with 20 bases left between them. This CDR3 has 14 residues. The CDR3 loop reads CSAWGAKSDTEAFF. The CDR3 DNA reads TGCAGCGCCTGGGGGGCAAAGAGTGATACTGAAGCTTTCTTT.

The CDR3 bases are TGTGCCTGGAGTGGTACGGGAGTTTCCAATGAGCAGTTCTTC. This sequence encodes CAWSGTGVSNEQFF. The chain recombines TRBV30 with TRBJ2-1, with D possibly TRBD2 on 6 matching bases. This CDR3 comprises 14 residues. Trimming stripped 1 base from V and 6 bases from J, with 13 bases between. Per the germline V gene, CDR1 is GTSNPN and CDR2 is SVGIG (reference sequence). The variable domain in full, completed from reference TRBV30 and TRBJ2-1, reads SQTIHQWPATLVQPVGSPLSLECTVEGTSNPNLYWYRQAAGRGLQLLFYSVGIGQISSEVPQNLSASRPQDRQFILSSKKLLLSDSGFYLCAWSGTGVSNEQFFGPGTRLTVL.

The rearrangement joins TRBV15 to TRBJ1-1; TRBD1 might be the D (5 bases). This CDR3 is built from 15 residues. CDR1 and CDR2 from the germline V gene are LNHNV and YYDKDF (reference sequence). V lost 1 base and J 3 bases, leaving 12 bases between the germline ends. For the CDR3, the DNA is TGTGCCACCAGCAGAGTCCCGTTGGGACACACTGAAGCTTTCTTT. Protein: CATSRVPLGHTEAFF.

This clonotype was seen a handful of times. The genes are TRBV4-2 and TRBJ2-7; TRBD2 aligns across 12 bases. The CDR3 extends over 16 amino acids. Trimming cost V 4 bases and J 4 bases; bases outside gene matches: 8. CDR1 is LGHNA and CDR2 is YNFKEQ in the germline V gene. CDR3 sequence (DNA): TGTGCCAGCAGCCCATCCAGGGGGACTAGCGGGTACGAGCAGTACTTC. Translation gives CASSPSRGTSGYEQYF.

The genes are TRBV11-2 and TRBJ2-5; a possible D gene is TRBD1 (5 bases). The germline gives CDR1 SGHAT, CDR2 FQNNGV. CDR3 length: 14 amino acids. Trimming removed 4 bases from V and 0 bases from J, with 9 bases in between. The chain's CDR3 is CASSYGHYQETQYF. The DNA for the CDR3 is TGTGCCAGCAGCTATGGACATTACCAAGAGACCCAGTACTTC.

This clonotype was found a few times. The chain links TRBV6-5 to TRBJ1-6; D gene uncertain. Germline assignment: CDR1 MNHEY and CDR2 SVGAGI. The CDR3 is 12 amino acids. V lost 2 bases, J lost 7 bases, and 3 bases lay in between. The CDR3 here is CASSYTNSPLHF. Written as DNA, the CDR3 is TGTGCCAGCAGTTACACCAATTCACCCCTCCACTTT.

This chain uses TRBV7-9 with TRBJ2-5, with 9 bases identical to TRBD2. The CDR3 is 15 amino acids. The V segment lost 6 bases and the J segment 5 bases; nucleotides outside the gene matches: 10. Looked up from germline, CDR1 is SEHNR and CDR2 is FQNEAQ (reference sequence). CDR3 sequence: CASRSPGTSRETQYF. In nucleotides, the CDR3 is TGTGCCAGCAGATCCCCTGGGACTAGCAGGGAGACCCAGTACTTC.

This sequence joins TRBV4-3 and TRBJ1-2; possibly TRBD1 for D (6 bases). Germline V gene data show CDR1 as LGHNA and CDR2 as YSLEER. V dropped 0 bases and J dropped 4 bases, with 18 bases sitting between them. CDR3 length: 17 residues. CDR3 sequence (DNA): TGCGCCAGCAGCCAAGAAAGGGGTACAGGGAGGGTCTATGGCTACACCTTC. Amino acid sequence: CASSQERGTGRVYGYTF.

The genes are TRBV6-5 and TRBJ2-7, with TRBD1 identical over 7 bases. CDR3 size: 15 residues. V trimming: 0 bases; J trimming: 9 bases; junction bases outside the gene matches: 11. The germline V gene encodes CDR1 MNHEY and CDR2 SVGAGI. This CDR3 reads CASSYSTGQSWGQYF. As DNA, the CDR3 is TGTGCCAGCAGTTACTCGACAGGGCAAAGCTGGGGGCAGTACTTC.

CDR3 sequence: CASSQFGIDAYNEQFF. The CDR3 coding sequence is TGCGCCAGCAGCCAATTCGGGATCGACGCTTACAATGAGCAGTTCTTC. The rearrangement uses TRBV4-3 and TRBJ2-1; weak D call: TRBD2 (5 bases). Germline-derived CDR1 and CDR2 are LGHNA and YSLEER. Trimming left V 2 bases short and J 4 bases short, with 15 bases between. The CDR3 is 16 residues long.

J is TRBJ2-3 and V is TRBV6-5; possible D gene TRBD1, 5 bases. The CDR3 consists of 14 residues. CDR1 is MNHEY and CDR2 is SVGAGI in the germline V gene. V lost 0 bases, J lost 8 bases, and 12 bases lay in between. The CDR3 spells CASSYSPGHGTQYF. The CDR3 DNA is TGTGCCAGCAGTTACTCTCCAGGGCACGGTACGCAGTATTTT.

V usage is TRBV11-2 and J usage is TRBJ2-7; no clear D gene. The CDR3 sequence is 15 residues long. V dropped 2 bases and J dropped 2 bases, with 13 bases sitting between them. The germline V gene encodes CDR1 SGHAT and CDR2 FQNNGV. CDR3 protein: CASSLFADAAYEQYF. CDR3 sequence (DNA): TGTGCCAGCAGCTTATTTGCGGATGCGGCCTACGAGCAGTACTTC.

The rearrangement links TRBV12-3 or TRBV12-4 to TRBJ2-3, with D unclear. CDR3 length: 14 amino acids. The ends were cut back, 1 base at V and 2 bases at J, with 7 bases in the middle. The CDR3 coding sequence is TGTGCCAGCAGTTTAGAAAGAACCACAGATACGCAGTATTTT. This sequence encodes CASSLERTTDTQYF.

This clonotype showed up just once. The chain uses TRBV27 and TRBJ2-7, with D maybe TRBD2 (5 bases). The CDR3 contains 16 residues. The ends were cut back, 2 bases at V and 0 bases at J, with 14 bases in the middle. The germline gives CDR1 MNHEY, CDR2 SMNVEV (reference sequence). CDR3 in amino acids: CASSLAGGLSSYEQYF. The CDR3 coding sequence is TGTGCCAGCAGTTTAGCGGGCGGACTTAGCTCCTACGAGCAGTACTTC.

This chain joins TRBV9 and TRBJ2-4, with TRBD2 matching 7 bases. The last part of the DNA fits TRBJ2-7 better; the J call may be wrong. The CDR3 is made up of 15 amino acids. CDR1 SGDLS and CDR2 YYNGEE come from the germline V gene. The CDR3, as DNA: TGTGCCAGCAGCGAGGAGGGAGGGATCGTCGGCGAGCAGTACTTC. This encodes CASSEEGGIVGEQYF.

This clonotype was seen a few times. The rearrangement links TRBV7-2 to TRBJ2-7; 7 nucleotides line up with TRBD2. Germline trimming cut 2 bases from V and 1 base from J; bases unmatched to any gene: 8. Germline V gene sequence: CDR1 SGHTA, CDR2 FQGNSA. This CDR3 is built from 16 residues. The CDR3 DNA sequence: TGTGCCAGCAGCTTAATGGCGGGAGTGGGATCCTACGAGCAGTACTTC. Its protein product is CASSLMAGVGSYEQYF.

The CDR3 sequence: CASSPVGAPQETQYF. The CDR3 nucleotides are TGCGCCAGCAGCCCGGTAGGGGCCCCTCAAGAGACCCAGTACTTC. The chain carries TRBV5-1 and TRBJ2-5; TRBD1 might be the D (5 bases). V shed 4 bases and J shed 2 bases, with 15 bases lying between them. CDR1 is SGHRS, CDR2 YFSETQ, per germline. The CDR3 runs to 15 residues.

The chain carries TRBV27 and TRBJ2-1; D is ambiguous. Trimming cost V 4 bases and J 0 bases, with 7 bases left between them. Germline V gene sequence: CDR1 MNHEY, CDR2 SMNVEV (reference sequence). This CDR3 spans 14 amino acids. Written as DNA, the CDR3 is TGTGCCAGCAGTTCCCAGAACTCCTACAATGAGCAGTTCTTC. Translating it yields CASSSQNSYNEQFF.

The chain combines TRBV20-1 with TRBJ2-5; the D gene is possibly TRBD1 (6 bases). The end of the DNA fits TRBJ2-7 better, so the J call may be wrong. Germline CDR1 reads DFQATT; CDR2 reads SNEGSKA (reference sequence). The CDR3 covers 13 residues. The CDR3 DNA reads TGCAGTGCTAGATCAAGGACAGACTACGAGCAGTACTTC. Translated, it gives CSARSRTDYEQYF.

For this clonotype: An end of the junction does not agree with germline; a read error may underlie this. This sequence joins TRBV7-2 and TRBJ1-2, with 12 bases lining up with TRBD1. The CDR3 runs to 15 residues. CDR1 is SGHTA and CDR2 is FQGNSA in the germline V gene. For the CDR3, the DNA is TGTGCCGGCAGCTTAGCCGGGACAGGGGGCTCTGGCTACACCTTC. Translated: CAGSLAGTGGSGYTF.

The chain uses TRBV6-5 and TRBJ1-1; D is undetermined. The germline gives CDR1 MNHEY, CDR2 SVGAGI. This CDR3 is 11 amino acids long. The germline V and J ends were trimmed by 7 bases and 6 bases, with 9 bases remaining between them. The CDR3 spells CASIRFPEAFF. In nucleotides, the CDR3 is TGTGCCAGCATTAGGTTCCCTGAAGCTTTCTTT.

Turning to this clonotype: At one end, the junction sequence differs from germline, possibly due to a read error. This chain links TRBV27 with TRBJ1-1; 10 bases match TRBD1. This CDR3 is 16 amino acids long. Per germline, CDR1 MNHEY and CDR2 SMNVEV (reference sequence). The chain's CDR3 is CAGSRGGQGRNTEAFF. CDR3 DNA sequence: TGTGCCGGCAGCCGGGGGGGACAGGGGCGGAACACTGAAGCTTTCTTT.